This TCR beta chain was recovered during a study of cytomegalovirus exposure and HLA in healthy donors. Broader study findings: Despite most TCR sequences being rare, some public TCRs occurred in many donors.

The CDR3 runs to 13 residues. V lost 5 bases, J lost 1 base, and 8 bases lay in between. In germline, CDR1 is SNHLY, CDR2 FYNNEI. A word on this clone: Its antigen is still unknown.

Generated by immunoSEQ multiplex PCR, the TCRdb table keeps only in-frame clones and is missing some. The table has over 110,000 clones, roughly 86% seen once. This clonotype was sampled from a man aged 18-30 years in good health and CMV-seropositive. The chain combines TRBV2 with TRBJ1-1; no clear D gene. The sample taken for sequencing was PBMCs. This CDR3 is CASSTSQNTEAFF. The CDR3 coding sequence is TGTGCCAGCAGTACCTCACAGAACACTGAAGCTTTCTTT.